This TCR beta chain appears in the sequencing data of a study of cytomegalovirus exposure and HLA in healthy donors. The study, taken as a whole, reports: Later analysis showed most CMV-associated TCR beta chains appearing HLA-restricted.

Donors in the study were healthy people who gave bone marrow. To note about this clone: The antigen remains undetermined.

It was with 60 Vbeta and 13 Jbeta primers that the PCR ran. Generated by immunoSEQ multiplex PCR, the TCRdb table keeps only in-frame clones and is missing some. The data contain some 160,000 clones, roughly 83% of them singletons. This TCR was sampled from a woman between 18 and 30 years old in good health and CMV-seronegative. Sequences were obtained from PBMCs.

CDR3 DNA sequence: TGTGCCAGCAGAATGAGACAGGGGGCCACAACTTACGAGCAGTACTTC. It codes for CASRMRQGATTYEQYF. This chain joins TRBV27 and TRBJ2-7, with TRBD1 matching over 10 bases. With 6 bases clipped from V and 4 bases from J, the junction kept 12 bases outside the gene matches. The CDR3 is 16 residues long. From germline, CDR1 is MNHEY and CDR2 SMNVEV (reference sequence).